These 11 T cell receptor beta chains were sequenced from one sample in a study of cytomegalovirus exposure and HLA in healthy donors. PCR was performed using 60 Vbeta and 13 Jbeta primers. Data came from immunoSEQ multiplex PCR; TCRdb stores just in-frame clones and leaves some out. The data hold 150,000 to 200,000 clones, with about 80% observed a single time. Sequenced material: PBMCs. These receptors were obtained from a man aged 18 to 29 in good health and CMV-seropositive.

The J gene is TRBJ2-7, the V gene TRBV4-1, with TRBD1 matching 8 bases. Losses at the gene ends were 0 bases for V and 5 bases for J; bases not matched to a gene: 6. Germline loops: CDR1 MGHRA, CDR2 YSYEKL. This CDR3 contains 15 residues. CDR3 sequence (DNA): TGCGCCAGCAGCCAAGAGGGCAGGGGGCCAAACGAGCAGTACTTC. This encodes CASSQEGRGPNEQYF.

As DNA, the CDR3 is TGTGCCAGCAGTTTTACCTTGGGACAGAAGAACTCCTACGAGCAGTACTTC. Amino acid sequence: CASSFTLGQKNSYEQYF. This chain connects TRBV28 to TRBJ2-7; 7 nucleotides line up with TRBD1. From germline, CDR1 is MDHEN and CDR2 SYDVKM. V lost 3 bases and J lost 0; bases outside the gene matches: 11. This CDR3 comprises 17 residues.

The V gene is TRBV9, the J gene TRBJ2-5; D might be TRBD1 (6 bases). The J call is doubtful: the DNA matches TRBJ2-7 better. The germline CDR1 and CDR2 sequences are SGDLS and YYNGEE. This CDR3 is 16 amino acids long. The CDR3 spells CASSVGSGQGYYEQYF. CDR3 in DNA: TGTGCCAGCAGCGTAGGAAGCGGCCAGGGGTACTACGAGCAGTACTTC.

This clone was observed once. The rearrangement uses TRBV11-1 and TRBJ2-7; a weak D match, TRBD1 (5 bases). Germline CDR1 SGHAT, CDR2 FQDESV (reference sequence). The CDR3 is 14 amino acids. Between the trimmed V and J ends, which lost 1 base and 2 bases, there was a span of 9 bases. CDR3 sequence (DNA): TGTGCCAGCAGCTTAGTTGCGGACACCTACGAGCAGTACTTC. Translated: CASSLVADTYEQYF.

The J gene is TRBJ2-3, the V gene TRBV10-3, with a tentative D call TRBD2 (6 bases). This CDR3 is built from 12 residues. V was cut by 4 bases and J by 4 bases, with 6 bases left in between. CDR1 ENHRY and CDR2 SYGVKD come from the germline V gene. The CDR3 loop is CAISGGADTQYF. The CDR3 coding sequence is TGTGCCATCAGTGGGGGGGCAGATACGCAGTATTTT.

CDR3 coding DNA: TGTGCCAGCAGTGGCCGGGACAGAAAAGCCTACGAGCAGTACTTC. Amino acid sequence: CASSGRDRKAYEQYF. The chain has TRBV6-1 and TRBJ2-7, with 7 bases lining up with TRBD1. The CDR3 extends over 15 amino acids. Looked up from germline, CDR1 is MNHNS and CDR2 is SASEGT. Losses at the gene ends were 4 bases for V and 2 bases for J; bases not matched to a gene: 8.

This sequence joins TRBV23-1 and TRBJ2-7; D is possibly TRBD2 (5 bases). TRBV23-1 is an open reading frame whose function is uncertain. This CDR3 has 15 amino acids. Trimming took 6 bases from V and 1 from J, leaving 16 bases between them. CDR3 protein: CASSSSRRASYEQYF. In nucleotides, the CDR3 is TGCGCCAGCAGCTCCTCTCGGCGGGCATCCTACGAGCAGTACTTC.

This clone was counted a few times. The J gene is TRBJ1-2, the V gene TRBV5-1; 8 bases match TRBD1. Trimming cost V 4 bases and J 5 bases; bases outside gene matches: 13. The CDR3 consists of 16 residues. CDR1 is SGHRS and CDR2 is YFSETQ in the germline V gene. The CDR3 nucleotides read TGCGCCAGCAGCACCGACAGGGGAGGTAGAATTTATGGCTACACCTTC. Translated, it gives CASSTDRGGRIYGYTF.

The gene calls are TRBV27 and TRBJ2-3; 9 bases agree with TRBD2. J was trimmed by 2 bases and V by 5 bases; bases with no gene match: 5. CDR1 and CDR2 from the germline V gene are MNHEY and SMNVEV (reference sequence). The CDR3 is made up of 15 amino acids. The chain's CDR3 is CASSLTSGPTDTQYF. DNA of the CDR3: TGTGCCAGCAGTCTTACTAGCGGGCCCACAGATACGCAGTATTTT.

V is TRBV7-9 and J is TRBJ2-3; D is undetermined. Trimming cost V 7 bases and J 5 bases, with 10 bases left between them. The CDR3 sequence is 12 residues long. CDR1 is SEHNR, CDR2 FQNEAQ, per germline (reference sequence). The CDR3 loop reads CASNLFRDTQYF. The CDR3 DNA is TGTGCCAGCAACCTGTTCAGAGATACGCAGTATTTT.

The CDR3 DNA reads as TGTGCCAGTAGCCACTCCGGGACAGGGCTGGAGACCCAGTACTTC. Its protein is CASSHSGTGLETQYF. The rearrangement uses TRBV19 and TRBJ2-5, with TRBD1 identical over 9 bases. CDR1 LNHDA and CDR2 SQIVND come from the germline V gene (reference sequence). J lost 5 bases, V lost 6 bases, and 10 bases had no gene match. The CDR3 sequence is 15 residues long.